This T cell receptor (beta chain) stems from a study of blood T cell repertoires in COVID-19. CDR1 is MDHEN, CDR2 SYDVKM, per germline. The length of the CDR3 is 15 residues. V trimming: 8 bases; J trimming: 8 bases; junction bases outside the gene matches: 16. Profiling relied on immunoSEQ multiplex PCR, and the TCRdb table lists in-frame clones only, not all of them. The repertoire holds under 250,000 clones, with roughly 86% as singletons. The gene calls are TRBV28 and TRBJ2-3; 7 positions match TRBD2. Sequencing was done on a sample of peripheral blood. This clonotype was sampled from a woman in her sixties or seventies who had recovered from COVID-19. This CDR3 reads CASSLPASGAGTQYF. In DNA form, the CDR3 reads TGTGCCAGCTCCCTCCCGGCTAGCGGCGCGGGTACGCAGTATTTT.